The 17 T cell receptor beta chains below were found in one sample sequenced in a study of blood T cell repertoires in COVID-19. Produced via immunoSEQ multiplex PCR; TCRdb's table is partial and in-frame only. This table holds about 120,000 clones, approximately 81% found once. Sequencing was done on a sample of peripheral blood. These receptor sequences come from a man aged 40-49 years with acute or convalescent COVID-19.

V is TRBV7-9 and J is TRBJ2-1, with a weak D call TRBD2 (5 bases). CDR1 and CDR2 (germline): SEHNR, FQNEAQ (reference sequence). V lost 5 bases and J 4 bases, leaving 6 bases between the germline ends. This CDR3 comprises 12 residues. The CDR3 DNA sequence: TGTGCCAGCAGCCGACTATACAATGAGCAGTTCTTC. It specifies CASSRLYNEQFF.

The gene calls are TRBV6-6 and TRBJ2-7, with 10 nucleotides matching TRBD2. The germline CDR1 and CDR2 sequences are MNHNY and SVGAGI (reference sequence). Trimming at V came to 5 bases and at J to 4 bases, leaving 8 bases not matched to a gene. This CDR3 comprises 15 residues. CDR3 coding DNA: TGTGCCAGCAGTACCGGGACTAGCGTTATATACGAGCAGTACTTC. It yields the protein CASSTGTSVIYEQYF.

The chain uses TRBV7-2 and TRBJ2-5; D remains unclear. The CDR3 has 13 residues. V was pared by 1 base and J by 5 bases, with 8 bases between. Germline CDR1 SGHTA, CDR2 FQGNSA. CDR3 nucleotides: TGTGCCAGCAGCTTAGGGCAGGCGGAGACCCAGTACTTC. Residues: CASSLGQAETQYF.

The table lists this clone with a few counts. J is TRBJ2-7 and V is TRBV4-2; 10 nucleotides line up with TRBD2. Germline V gene data show CDR1 as LGHNA and CDR2 as YNFKEQ. The CDR3 consists of 16 residues. V shed 0 bases and J 3 bases; nucleotides not matched to a gene: 5. CDR3 protein: CASSQELTSGNYEQYF. The DNA for the CDR3 is TGTGCCAGCAGCCAAGAGTTAACTAGCGGGAACTACGAGCAGTACTTC.

The gene calls are TRBV7-5 and TRBJ2-1; the table assigns TRBD1, which was not confirmed against the DNA. TRBV7-5 is a listed pseudogene. This CDR3 is 17 amino acids long. CDR3 in amino acids: CARSFGTVVIRDNEQFF. The CDR3 DNA reads TGTGCCAGAAGCTTTGGGACAGTTGTAATAAGGGACAATGAGCAGTTCTTC.

This clone is labeled medium-sized. The V and J genes are TRBV11-1 and TRBJ2-1; 10 nucleotides align to TRBD2. CDR3 length: 15 residues. CDR1 SGHAT and CDR2 FQDESV come from the germline V gene (reference sequence). V shed 4 bases, J shed 10 bases, and the junction held 10 bases outside the gene matches. CDR3 sequence: CASSSYSGRAGEQFF. The CDR3 DNA reads TGTGCCAGCAGCTCGTACAGCGGGAGGGCCGGGGAGCAGTTCTTC.

This chain links TRBV28 with TRBJ2-5, with TRBD2 identical over 7 bases. The CDR3 loop spans 18 amino acids. V dropped 3 bases and J dropped 1; count of bases not matched to a gene: 14. Germline CDR1 MDHEN, CDR2 SYDVKM. The CDR3 DNA reads TGTGCCAGCAGTTTTTCACTTGCGGGGGAAGTTGGCCAAGAGACCCAGTACTTC. Residues: CASSFSLAGEVGQETQYF.

This sequence joins TRBV11-1 and TRBJ2-7; 9 bases match TRBD1. The CDR3 spans 14 residues. Trimming at V came to 5 bases and at J to 2 bases, leaving 4 bases not matched to a gene. The germline V gene has CDR1 SGHAT and CDR2 FQDESV (reference sequence). The CDR3 coding sequence is TGTGCCAGCAGCCCGACAGGGGGACCCTACGAGCAGTACTTC. Translating it yields CASSPTGGPYEQYF.

J is TRBJ2-5 and V is TRBV4-1, with TRBD2 matching 15 bases. CDR1 and CDR2 (germline): MGHRA, YSYEKL. V was clipped by 4 bases and J by 5 bases; unmatched bases: 8. The CDR3 consists of 17 residues. The CDR3 protein is CASSRGTSGRRAETQYF. As DNA, the CDR3 is TGCGCCAGCAGCCGAGGGACTAGCGGGAGGCGGGCGGAGACCCAGTACTTC.

The sample holds a few counts of this clone. Other DNA sequences within the sample encode an identical CDR3. V usage is TRBV18 and J usage is TRBJ2-3; no reliable D call. The CDR3 has 12 residues. CDR1 is KGHSH and CDR2 is LQKENI in the germline V gene. Between the trimmed V and J ends, which lost 2 bases and 5 bases, there was a span of 5 bases. CDR3 protein: CASSPTGDTQYF. For the CDR3, the DNA is TGTGCCAGCTCACCAACGGGAGATACGCAGTATTTT.

The chain carries TRBV7-9 and TRBJ1-4, with a possible D match to TRBD1 (6 bases). CDR3 size: 16 residues. The germline CDR1 and CDR2 sequences are SEHNR and FQNEAQ (reference sequence). V was cut by 4 bases and J by 7 bases, with 19 bases left in between. The CDR3 spells CASSWQELRGGEKLFF. The DNA for the CDR3 is TGTGCCAGCAGCTGGCAGGAACTTAGAGGGGGTGAAAAACTGTTTTTT.

The chain recombines TRBV29-1 with TRBJ1-2, with D perhaps TRBD1 (5 bases). Germline assignment: CDR1 SQVTM and CDR2 ANQGSEA. V gave up 0 bases and J gave up 6 bases, with 11 bases separating them. The CDR3 sequence is 13 residues long. For the CDR3, the DNA is TGCAGCGTTGAAGATTGGGTAGGGGATGGCTACACCTTC. This codes for CSVEDWVGDGYTF.

This clone was counted once. The chain combines TRBV19 with TRBJ1-4, with 7 bases matching TRBD1. Trimming cost V 6 bases and J 3 bases; bases outside gene matches: 7. The CDR3 consists of 15 residues. Germline V gene lookup returns CDR1 LNHDA and CDR2 SQIVND (reference sequence). The CDR3 region is CASRFDGTANEKLFF. CDR3 DNA sequence: TGTGCCAGTAGATTTGACGGGACAGCTAATGAAAAACTGTTTTTT. The full variable domain, in which reference TRBV19 and TRBJ1-4 provide the parts outside the CDR3, is DGGITQSPKYLFRKEGQNVTLSCEQNLNHDAMYWYRQDPGQGLRLIYYSQIVNDFQKGDIAEGYSVSREKKESFPLTVTSAQKNPTAFYLCASRFDGTANEKLFFGSGTQLSVL.

This chain joins TRBV11-2 and TRBJ2-7, with D perhaps TRBD1 (6 bases). V was shortened by 2 bases and J by 3 bases, with 20 bases between the two germline ends. This CDR3 has 17 amino acids. Germline V gene data show CDR1 as SGHAT and CDR2 as FQNNGV. The CDR3 reads CASSLRGSTGMIYEQYF. The CDR3 nucleotides are TGTGCCAGCAGCTTAAGAGGGAGCACAGGGATGATCTACGAGCAGTACTTC.

This rearrangement joins TRBV7-3 to TRBJ2-5; 9 bases are a match to TRBD1. The CDR3 covers 13 residues. Trimming took 5 bases from V and 5 from J; bases not matched to a gene: 3. In germline, CDR1 is SGHTA, CDR2 FQGTGA. For the CDR3, the DNA is TGTGCCAGCAGCCCCGACAGGGGGGAGACCCAGTACTTC. Protein product: CASSPDRGETQYF.

The chain couples TRBV2 to TRBJ2-5; TRBD2 agrees at 8 bases. This CDR3 is 15 amino acids long. CDR1 is SNHLY, CDR2 FYNNEI, per germline. V was clipped by 1 base and J by 6 bases; unmatched bases: 7. The CDR3: CASSEVGLGGKTQYF. The CDR3 DNA follows: TGTGCCAGCAGTGAAGTGGGACTAGGGGGAAAGACCCAGTACTTC.

The chain joins TRBV7-2 to TRBJ1-2; D is uncertain. Germline loops: CDR1 SGHTA, CDR2 FQGNSA. The CDR3 has 14 amino acids. The V end was cut by 1 base, the J end by 2 bases, with 8 bases between. The CDR3 spells CASSLVAGNYGYTF. The DNA for the CDR3 is TGTGCCAGCAGCTTAGTCGCGGGAAACTATGGCTACACCTTC.